This entry lists 20 T cell receptor beta chains sequenced from one sample in a study of blood T cell repertoires in COVID-19. Profiled with immunoSEQ multiplex PCR; TCRdb holds only in-frame clones, not every one. Of 120,000 to 150,000 clones in the sample, around nine tenths were seen once. Sample: peripheral blood. These receptors all stem from a woman between 50 and 59 years old with active or convalescent COVID-19.

This chain connects TRBV6-6 to TRBJ2-3; TRBD2 matches at 13 bases. This CDR3 comprises 15 residues. Germline V CDR1 and CDR2: MNHNY, SVGAGI (reference sequence). With 6 bases clipped from V and 5 bases from J, the junction kept 5 bases outside the gene matches. CDR3 DNA: TGTGCCAGCAGAGGACTAGCGGGAGTCGGAGATACGCAGTATTTT. Its translation is CASRGLAGVGDTQYF.

CDR3 DNA sequence: TGTGCCAGCAGCTTCCTCAACGGGAAATCAGAGACCCAGTACTTC. Its translation: CASSFLNGKSETQYF. The V and J genes are TRBV7-8 and TRBJ2-5, with D possibly TRBD2 on 5 matching bases. V lost 3 bases and J lost 4, with 15 bases in between. This CDR3 is built from 15 residues. From germline, CDR1 is SGHVS and CDR2 FQNEAQ. Based on the CDR3 plus reference TRBV7-8 and TRBJ2-5, the full variable domain is GAGVSQSPRYKVAKRGQDVALRCDPISGHVSLFWYQQALGQGPEFLTYFQNEAQLDKSGLPSDRFFAERPEGSVSTLKIQRTQQEDSAVYLCASSFLNGKSETQYFGPGTRLLVL.

Only one count was recorded for this clone. The rearrangement links TRBV5-8 to TRBJ1-1; tentative D call: TRBD1 (6 bases). This CDR3 contains 19 residues. V lost 1 base, J lost 0 bases, and 22 bases lay in between. Germline V gene lookup returns CDR1 SGHTS and CDR2 YDEGEE. The CDR3 loop reads CASSLKGHISTRLNTEAFF. The CDR3 region has the DNA TGTGCCAGCAGCTTGAAGGGACACATCTCGACCCGATTGAACACTGAAGCTTTCTTT. The complete variable domain, with remaining parts taken from reference TRBV5-8 and TRBJ1-1, reads EAGVTQSPTHLIKTRGQQATLRCSPISGHTSVYWYQQALGLGLQFLLWYDEGEERNRGNFPPRFSGRQFPNYSSELNVNALELEDSALYLCASSLKGHISTRLNTEAFFGQGTRLTVV.

This clone has just one count. The chain recombines TRBV27 with TRBJ2-5; 8 nucleotides align to TRBD1. The CDR3 contains 14 residues. V lost 6 bases, J lost 4 bases, and 7 bases stayed unmatched. Germline CDR1 is MNHEY and CDR2 is SMNVEV (reference sequence). The CDR3 protein is CASSYRGIRETQYF. CDR3 bases: TGTGCCAGCAGCTACAGGGGGATCAGAGAGACCCAGTACTTC.

This rearrangement joins TRBV19 to TRBJ1-5, with a tentative D call TRBD1 (5 bases). This CDR3 spans 14 amino acids. CDR1 and CDR2 from the germline V gene are LNHDA and SQIVND (reference sequence). Between the trimmed V and J ends, which lost 3 bases and 4 bases, there was a span of 10 bases. CDR3 coding DNA: TGTGCCAGTAGTATCCGGCAGGGAAATCAGCCCCAGCATTTT. This encodes CASSIRQGNQPQHF.

This chain links TRBV24-1 with TRBJ2-3; TRBD1 agrees at 7 bases. In germline, CDR1 is KGHDR, CDR2 SFDVKD. CDR3 size: 15 residues. V shed 11 bases and J 1 base; nucleotides not matched to a gene: 11. The CDR3 region is CAIQKGASGTDTQYF. CDR3 DNA: TGTGCCATTCAGAAGGGGGCATCGGGCACAGATACGCAGTATTTT.

V is TRBV7-2 and J is TRBJ2-1, with a tentative D call TRBD2 (5 bases). The germline V and J ends were trimmed by 4 bases and 6 bases, with 16 bases remaining between them. The germline gives CDR1 SGHTA, CDR2 FQGNSA. The CDR3 totals 15 residues. In DNA, the CDR3 is TGTGCCAGCAGCTCCGCGGACTTGGGTGGCAATGAGCAGTTCTTC. Translating it yields CASSSADLGGNEQFF. The whole variable domain, remainder taken from reference TRBV7-2 and TRBJ2-1, is GAGVSQSPSNKVTEKGKDVELRCDPISGHTALYWYRQSLGQGLEFLIYFQGNSAPDKSGLPSDRFSAERTGGSVSTLTIQRTQQEDSAVYLCASSSADLGGNEQFFGPGTRLTVL.

The chain joins TRBV2 to TRBJ1-1, with 7 bases identical to TRBD1. Germline trimming cut 5 bases from V and 1 base from J; bases unmatched to any gene: 13. The CDR3 length is 17 residues. CDR1 and CDR2 (germline): SNHLY, FYNNEI. CDR3 bases: TGTGCCAGCAGTCCATCGTACAGGGGTAGCGAGAACACTGAAGCTTTCTTT. Translating gives CASSPSYRGSENTEAFF.

The gene calls are TRBV3-1 (or the pseudogene TRBV3-2) and TRBJ1-3; TRBD1 agrees at 8 bases. Germline loops: CDR1 LGHDT, CDR2 YNNKEL (reference sequence). V shed 4 bases and J 0 bases; nucleotides not matched to a gene: 5. The CDR3 contains 16 residues. The CDR3 DNA follows: TGTGCCAGCAGCCTGGGGACAGGCGGCTCTGGAAACACCATATATTTT. Amino acid sequence: CASSLGTGGSGNTIYF.

The chain joins TRBV27 to TRBJ1-4, with a weak D call TRBD1 (6 bases). This CDR3 region has 16 residues. Trimming shortened V by 9 bases and J by 6 bases, and 23 bases separated the two germline ends. Germline V gene data show CDR1 as MNHEY and CDR2 as SMNVEV (reference sequence). CDR3 protein: CASGAFLGGAYEKLFF. The CDR3 DNA is TGTGCCAGTGGGGCCTTCCTTGGGGGCGCGTATGAAAAACTGTTTTTT.

The V call is TRBV7-9, the J call TRBJ2-1, with D possibly being TRBD1 (5 bases). This CDR3 region has 14 residues. V was pared by 5 bases and J by 8 bases, with 16 bases between. Germline loops: CDR1 SEHNR, CDR2 FQNEAQ (reference sequence). The CDR3 DNA reads TGTGCCAGCAGCCCCACAGGTAGGATGGATGAGCAGTTCTTC. This codes for CASSPTGRMDEQFF.

The rearrangement joins TRBV2 to TRBJ1-2, with D tentatively TRBD1 (5 bases). The germline V and J ends were trimmed by 0 bases and 8 bases, with 16 bases remaining between them. Looked up from germline, CDR1 is SNHLY and CDR2 is FYNNEI. The CDR3 runs 15 residues. The chain's CDR3 is CASSEAGNQGSGYTF. The CDR3 coding sequence is TGTGCCAGCAGTGAAGCGGGAAACCAGGGTTCAGGCTACACCTTC.

This clone was seen only once. The V call is TRBV7-2, the J call TRBJ1-2, with 8 bases that match TRBD1. Germline V lookup: CDR1 SGHTA, CDR2 FQGNSA. V lost 4 bases and J lost 0; bases outside the gene matches: 4. CDR3 length: 15 residues. The CDR3 nucleotides are TGTGCCAGCAGCTCCGACAGGGGAACTAACTATGGCTACACCTTC. Encoded protein: CASSSDRGTNYGYTF.

The rearrangement uses TRBV7-3 and TRBJ1-1; D unresolved. CDR1 is SGHTA and CDR2 is FQGTGA in the germline V gene. The CDR3 loop spans 14 amino acids. V lost 4 bases to trimming and J lost 4 bases, with 13 bases between them. In DNA form, the CDR3 reads TGTGCCAGCAGCTGGGGAGTCGGTGGCACTGAAGCTTTCTTT. It encodes CASSWGVGGTEAFF.

CDR3 amino acids: CASSLRTSGYFEQYF. The CDR3 DNA is TGTGCCAGCAGTTTAAGGACTAGCGGGTATTTCGAGCAGTACTTC. The V call is TRBV27, the J call TRBJ2-7, with TRBD2 matching over 11 bases. In germline, CDR1 is MNHEY, CDR2 SMNVEV (reference sequence). This CDR3 comprises 15 residues. The junction had 6 bases not matched to a gene; V was cut back by 2 bases and J by 6 bases.

The rearrangement uses TRBV6-2 or TRBV6-3 and TRBJ1-1; D is possibly TRBD1 (5 bases). CDR3 length: 15 residues. The germline CDR1 and CDR2 sequences are MNHEY and SVGEGT. Deletions cut 4 bases from V and 7 bases from J, with 19 bases between. CDR3 sequence reads: CASSSRQSARFEAFF. CDR3 nucleotide sequence: TGTGCCAGCAGTTCCCGACAGAGCGCCCGGTTTGAAGCTTTCTTT.

The chain carries TRBV5-8 and TRBJ1-2; 8 nucleotides line up with TRBD1. The CDR3 consists of 14 residues. Trimming cost V 0 bases and J 4 bases; bases outside gene matches: 2. CDR1 SGHTS and CDR2 YDEGEE come from the germline V gene. This chain's CDR3 is CASSLGQGIYGYTF. The CDR3 DNA is TGTGCCAGCAGCTTGGGACAGGGGATCTATGGCTACACCTTC.

This clone came up a few times. The genes are TRBV6-6 and TRBJ2-2, with 8 positions matching TRBD1. The CDR3 consists of 16 residues. V shed 5 bases, J shed 3 bases, and the junction held 8 bases outside the gene matches. CDR1 MNHNY and CDR2 SVGAGI come from the germline V gene (reference sequence). CDR3 in amino acids: CASSRGQGRDTGELFF. Written as DNA, the CDR3 is TGTGCCAGCAGTCGTGGACAGGGAAGGGACACCGGGGAGCTGTTTTTT.

The V call is TRBV7-6, the J call TRBJ2-5; 7 bases fit TRBD1. This CDR3 is 15 amino acids long. CDR1 and CDR2 from the germline V gene are SGHVS and FNYEAQ. V lost 1 base to trimming and J lost 1 base; unmatched junction nucleotides: 3. Here the CDR3 DNA reads TGTGCCAGCAGCTTAGGGCGACAGGGCCAAGAGACCCAGTACTTC. Residues: CASSLGRQGQETQYF.

This clone was recorded at least ten times. The V call is TRBV12-5, the J call TRBJ2-2; D is ambiguous. The CDR3 totals 13 residues. The ends were cut back, 6 bases at V and 4 bases at J, with 9 bases in the middle. CDR1 is LGHNT and CDR2 is FRNRAP in the germline V gene. In nucleotides, the CDR3 is TGTGCTAGTGGACCGATCAGCACCGGGGAGCTGTTTTTT. It yields the protein CASGPISTGELFF.